The clone carrying this T cell receptor beta chain was seen repeatedly, ten times or more. The data originate from a study of regulatory T cells in long-lasting Graves disease. Time point of the sample: newly diagnosed GD, antithyroid drugs for less than 3 months. PBMCs provided the RNA from which the TCR library was made. Assembly of TCR beta libraries relied on iRepertoire HTBI primers together with Arm-PCR of CDR3 regions. TCRdb re-derived calls from the multiplex PCR reads in MiXCR, one entry per CDR3 protein. The sample lists approximately 300,000 distinct CDR3 sequences, 15% to 20% occurring once. CDR3 length: 16 amino acids. Trimming took 5 bases from V and 2 from J; bases not matched to a gene: 7. Germline V lookup: CDR1 SGHVS, CDR2 FQNEAQ.

J is TRBJ2-2 and V is TRBV7-8; 8 positions match TRBD1. Sequenced material: peripheral blood mononuclear cells (PBMCs), taken at new diagnosis, from a patient treated with antithyroid drugs. This clonotype was sampled from a female donor with Graves disease. The CDR3 sequence: CASSIETGENTGELFF. Here the CDR3 DNA reads TGTGCCAGCAGCATAGAGACAGGGGAAAACACCGGGGAGCTGTTTTTT.